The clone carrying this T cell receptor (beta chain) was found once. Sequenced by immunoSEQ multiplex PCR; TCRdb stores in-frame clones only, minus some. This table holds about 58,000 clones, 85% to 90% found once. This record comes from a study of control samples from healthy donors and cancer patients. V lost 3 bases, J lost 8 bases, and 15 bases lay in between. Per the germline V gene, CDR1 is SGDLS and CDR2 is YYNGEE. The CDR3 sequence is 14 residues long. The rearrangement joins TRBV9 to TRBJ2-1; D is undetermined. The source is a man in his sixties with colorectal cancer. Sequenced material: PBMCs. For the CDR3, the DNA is TGTGCCAGCAGCGGTCCCGAGGTTGTGGATGAGCAGTTCTTC. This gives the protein CASSGPEVVDEQFF.